This entry lists 32 T cell receptor beta chains sequenced from one sample in a study of shared clonotypes between healthy human individuals. This table comes from immunoSEQ multiplex PCR, and its TCRdb copy is limited to in-frame clones, with some not included. The sample yields more than 900,000 clones, approximately 78% seen once. The sample comprised memory CD4+ T cells from PBMCs. Subset denoted: CD45RA-negative fraction. Receptors originate from a man between 18 and 29 years old in good health. Some clones in this sample may be carry-over from other donors' samples.

This clone was detected once. V is TRBV14 and J is TRBJ2-1; 7 nucleotides agree with TRBD2. The V segment lost 2 bases and the J segment 4 bases; nucleotides outside the gene matches: 8. CDR3 length: 16 amino acids. The germline V gene has CDR1 SGHDN and CDR2 FVKESK. CDR3 bases: TGTGCCAGCAGCCAATTTGGGGGGGAGCTGTACAATGAGCAGTTCTTC. As protein: CASSQFGGELYNEQFF.

The CDR3 loop reads CASSLGTAQETQYF. The CDR3 DNA follows: TGTGCCAGCAGCCTCGGGACAGCTCAAGAGACCCAGTACTTC. The genes are TRBV5-6 and TRBJ2-5; 7 bases align to TRBD1. The V gene's germline CDR1 is SGHDT and CDR2 YYEEEE. CDR3 length: 14 residues. The V and J ends lost 4 bases and 2 bases, in that order; junction bases with no gene match: 5.

This clone has just a few counts. In nucleotides, the CDR3 is TGTGCCAGCAGTTACGAGAGCGGTCAGCCCCAGCATTTT. As protein: CASSYESGQPQHF. This chain uses TRBV6-5 with TRBJ1-5; D not resolved. This CDR3 region has 13 residues. With 2 bases removed from V and 6 bases from J, the gap between germline ends came to 8 bases. Germline V lookup: CDR1 MNHEY, CDR2 SVGAGI.

The gene calls are TRBV29-1 and TRBJ1-2, with D maybe TRBD1 (6 bases). This CDR3 spans 16 amino acids. V lost 1 base to trimming and J lost 8 bases, with 23 bases between them. Germline V gene lookup returns CDR1 SQVTM and CDR2 ANQGSEA. This CDR3 is CSVEGRRWGAQGGYTF. CDR3 DNA: TGCAGCGTTGAAGGACGTCGTTGGGGGGCTCAAGGAGGCTACACCTTC.

As DNA, the CDR3 is TGCGCCAGCAGCTTGGTCGAAGGGGTGGGTGAAGCTTTCTTT. The encoded protein is CASSLVEGVGEAFF. J is TRBJ1-1 and V is TRBV5-1, with TRBD1 as a possible D gene (5 bases). This CDR3 region has 14 residues. Germline V gene data show CDR1 as SGHRS and CDR2 as YFSETQ. V was trimmed by 0 bases and J by 7 bases, leaving 13 bases between them. Filled out from reference TRBV5-1 and TRBJ1-1, the complete variable domain reads KAGVTQTPRYLIKTRGQQVTLSCSPISGHRSVSWYQQTPGQGLQFLFEYFSETQRNKGNFPGRFSGRQFSNSRSEMNVSTLELGDSALYLCASSLVEGVGEAFFGQGTRLTVV.

The chain carries TRBV28 and TRBJ2-7, with D possibly matching TRBD2 (6 bases). This CDR3 region has 17 residues. CDR1 MDHEN and CDR2 SYDVKM come from the germline V gene. V shed 4 bases and J shed 3 bases, with 22 bases lying between them. Written as DNA, the CDR3 is TGTGCCAGCAGTTCCCCATTTGGAGGGGATCCCTACTACGAGCAGTACTTC. Its translation is CASSSPFGGDPYYEQYF. The whole variable domain, remainder taken from reference TRBV28 and TRBJ2-7, is DVKVTQSSRYLVKRTGEKVFLECVQDMDHENMFWYRQDPGLGLRLIYFSYDVKMKEKGDIPEGYSVSREKKERFSLILESASTNQTSMYLCASSSPFGGDPYYEQYFGPGTRLTVT.

The chain employs TRBV10-3 and TRBJ2-7; the match to TRBD2 covers 8 bases. CDR1 is ENHRY and CDR2 is SYGVKD in the germline V gene. The CDR3 is 17 amino acids. The trim removed 0 bases at V and 4 bases at J, leaving 11 bases unmatched. The CDR3 DNA sequence: TGTGCCATCAGTGAGTCGAGGTCGAGCGGGAGCTATTACGAGCAGTACTTC. This sequence encodes CAISESRSSGSYYEQYF.

CDR3 bases: TGTGCCAGCAGTTGGGGTCAGAGCAATCAGCCCCAGCATTTT. Residues: CASSWGQSNQPQHF. This sequence joins TRBV28 and TRBJ1-5; D not resolved. V lost 4 bases and J lost 1, with 8 bases in between. The CDR3 consists of 14 residues. Germline CDR1 reads MDHEN; CDR2 reads SYDVKM.

As concerns this clone: This sample includes further DNA sequences coding for the same CDR3. The gene calls are TRBV5-6 and TRBJ2-3; D is perhaps TRBD2 (5 bases). The CDR3 is 13 residues long. Trimming stripped 0 bases from V and 3 bases from J, with 5 bases between. Germline V gene lookup returns CDR1 SGHDT and CDR2 YYEEEE. CDR3 residues: CASSLGGTDTQYF. Written as DNA, the CDR3 is TGTGCCAGCAGCTTGGGAGGGACAGATACGCAGTATTTT.

The chain uses TRBV7-9 and TRBJ2-3, with no clear D. The CDR3 totals 14 residues. Trimming cost V 5 bases and J 6 bases, with 15 bases left between them. Germline V CDR1 and CDR2: SEHNR, FQNEAQ (reference sequence). CDR3 in DNA: TGTGCCAGCAGCGCCCCCCCGGCGTCGGATACGCAGTATTTT. This sequence encodes CASSAPPASDTQYF.

The J gene is TRBJ2-2, the V gene TRBV19; TRBD2 agrees at 10 bases. The germline V gene has CDR1 LNHDA and CDR2 SQIVND (reference sequence). The CDR3 has 15 residues. V was pared by 8 bases and J by 3 bases, with 6 bases of the junction left unmatched. The CDR3 reads CASLAAGGYTGELFF. CDR3 in DNA: TGTGCCAGTCTAGCAGCGGGAGGGTACACCGGGGAGCTGTTTTTT.

Note on this clone: Relative to the germline gene, one junction end is altered; a read error may explain this. This sequence joins TRBV10-2 and TRBJ2-7, with 10 bases fitting TRBD2. CDR3 length: 11 residues. Germline assignment: CDR1 WSHSY and CDR2 SAAADI. In DNA form, the CDR3 reads TGCGCCAGCAGTGCTTCTAGCGGGAGCGTCTTC. Translated, it gives CASSASSGSVF.

V usage is TRBV9 and J usage is TRBJ2-1; TRBD2 matches at 13 bases. CDR3 size: 15 residues. Trimming took 0 bases from V and 7 from J; bases not matched to a gene: 1. Germline values: CDR1 SGDLS, CDR2 YYNGEE. CDR3 protein: CASSVEGLAGNEQFF. The CDR3 coding sequence is TGTGCCAGCAGCGTAGAGGGACTAGCGGGAAATGAGCAGTTCTTC. Variable domain in full (rest from reference TRBV9 and TRBJ2-1): DSGVTQTPKHLITATGQRVTLRCSPRSGDLSVYWYQQSLDQGLQFLIQYYNGEERAKGNILERFSAQQFPDLHSELNLSSLELGDSALYFCASSVEGLAGNEQFFGPGTRLTVL.

As to this clone: Other DNA sequences within the sample encode an identical CDR3. The chain uses TRBV18 and TRBJ1-1; D unclear. Trimming left V 3 bases short and J 1 base short, with 6 bases between. This CDR3 region has 13 residues. Per germline, CDR1 KGHSH and CDR2 LQKENI. The CDR3 DNA reads as TGTGCCAGCTCACCTACACAGAACACTGAAGCTTTCTTT. Its protein is CASSPTQNTEAFF.

The sample holds a few counts of this clone. The V gene is TRBV7-3, the J gene TRBJ2-1; D not resolved. V lost 5 bases and J lost 5, with 10 bases in between. The CDR3 length is 13 residues. Germline CDR1 reads SGHTA; CDR2 reads FQGTGA. The CDR3 DNA reads as TGTGCCAGCAGCCCCTCTAGAGACAATGAGCAGTTCTTC. Its translation: CASSPSRDNEQFF. The full variable domain, its missing parts supplied by reference TRBV7-3 and TRBJ2-1, is GAGVSQTPSNKVTEKGKYVELRCDPISGHTALYWYRQSLGQGPEFLIYFQGTGAADDSGLPNDRFFAVRPEGSVSTLKIQRTERGDSAVYLCASSPSRDNEQFFGPGTRLTVL.

The J gene is TRBJ2-3, the V gene TRBV7-2; 7 nucleotides agree with TRBD2. CDR1 SGHTA and CDR2 FQGNSA come from the germline V gene. CDR3 size: 16 residues. V shed 5 bases, J shed 3 bases, and the junction held 11 bases outside the gene matches. The CDR3 nucleotides read TGTGCCAGCAGCCCCCTGGGGCTAGCGGTTACAGATACGCAGTATTTT. It translates to CASSPLGLAVTDTQYF.

This clone was detected once. This rearrangement joins TRBV10-3 to TRBJ2-2, with 9 bases lining up with TRBD2. V shed 4 bases and J 0 bases; nucleotides not matched to a gene: 3. CDR1 is ENHRY, CDR2 SYGVKD, per germline. The CDR3 extends over 16 amino acids. In nucleotides, the CDR3 is TGTGCCATCAGTGTCCCTAGCGGGACGAACACCGGGGAGCTGTTTTTT. As protein: CAISVPSGTNTGELFF.

Concerning this clone: The germline gene is not matched at one end of the junction; a read error may be the cause. The chain couples TRBV29-1 to TRBJ1-2; D may be TRBD1 (5 bases). This CDR3 is 11 amino acids long. Germline V CDR1 and CDR2: SQVTM, ANQGSEA. CDR3 protein: CSVFSGPFMSF. The CDR3 DNA sequence: TGCAGCGTTTTTTCGGGGCCGTTTATGTCCTTC.

This sequence joins TRBV4-3 and TRBJ2-2; D gene ambiguous. CDR1 LGHNA and CDR2 YSLEER come from the germline V gene. V lost 1 base, J lost 0 bases, and 3 bases lay in between. This CDR3 is 14 amino acids long. CDR3: CASSQVPNTGELFF. CDR3 DNA sequence: TGCGCCAGCAGCCAAGTTCCGAACACCGGGGAGCTGTTTTTT.

This clone was detected a few times. The chain recombines TRBV15 with TRBJ1-1; D is unclear. Trimming shortened V by 5 bases and J by 6 bases, and 10 bases separated the two germline ends. Germline V gene lookup returns CDR1 LNHNV and CDR2 YYDKDF (reference sequence). The CDR3 is made up of 12 amino acids. As DNA, the CDR3 is TGTGCCACCAGCTCTGGAGGCCCTGAAGCTTTCTTT. Its translation is CATSSGGPEAFF.

V gene TRBV13 combines with J gene TRBJ2-3, with 8 nucleotides matching TRBD2. With 0 bases clipped from V and 6 bases from J, the junction kept 8 bases outside the gene matches. CDR1 is PRHDT, CDR2 FYEKMQ, per germline (reference sequence). This CDR3 is 16 amino acids long. This CDR3 is CASSLGRGLDTDTQYF. Here the CDR3 DNA reads TGTGCCAGCAGCTTAGGACGGGGACTAGACACTGATACGCAGTATTTT.

Of note for this clone: This sequence may be a read error, since a much larger clone differs from it by one base. This sequence joins TRBV7-9 and TRBJ2-7, with D possibly called TRBD1 or TRBD2 (5 bases each). This CDR3 is built from 14 residues. In germline, CDR1 is SEHNR, CDR2 FQNEAQ (reference sequence). CDR3 in DNA: TGTGCCAGCAGCTTAGGAGGGGTCTCCTACGAGCAGTGCTTC. As protein: CASSLGGVSYEQCF.

The rearrangement joins TRBV6-1 to TRBJ2-7; D is undetermined. V lost 5 bases and J lost 3, with 8 bases in between. The CDR3 is made up of 12 amino acids. Germline V gene data show CDR1 as MNHNS and CDR2 as SASEGT. CDR3: CASSPRIYEQYF. CDR3 DNA sequence: TGTGCCAGCAGTCCCCGGATCTACGAGCAGTACTTC.

This sequence joins TRBV9 and TRBJ2-2; a possible D gene is TRBD1 (6 bases). V lost 3 bases, J lost 5 bases, and 17 bases lay in between. The CDR3 spans 16 residues. Germline CDR1 reads SGDLS; CDR2 reads YYNGEE. As DNA, the CDR3 is TGTGCCAGCAGCGCCTCCGGGACACGACAGACCGGGGAGCTGTTTTTT. Residues: CASSASGTRQTGELFF.

The chain employs TRBV4-1 and TRBJ2-3; 9 nucleotides agree with TRBD1. V was pared by 4 bases and J by 3 bases, with 11 bases of the junction left unmatched. From germline, CDR1 is MGHRA and CDR2 YSYEKL. The length of the CDR3 is 17 residues. In DNA form, the CDR3 reads TGCGCCAGCAGCCGTCAATCGGGACAGGGAAGGACAGATACGCAGTATTTT. Translated, it gives CASSRQSGQGRTDTQYF.

V usage is TRBV28 and J usage is TRBJ1-4, with a possible D match to TRBD1 (6 bases). Between the trimmed V and J ends, which lost 9 bases and 7 bases, there was a span of 15 bases. Looked up from germline, CDR1 is MDHEN and CDR2 is SYDVKM. The length of the CDR3 is 13 residues. DNA of the CDR3: TGTGCCAGTTGCAGGGGAGGGGGTGAAAAACTGTTTTTT. Translation gives CASCRGGGEKLFF.

The chain links TRBV19 to TRBJ2-4, with D maybe TRBD2 (6 bases). Trimming removed 4 bases at V and 0 bases at J, with 19 bases between. The CDR3 extends over 18 amino acids. Per germline, CDR1 LNHDA and CDR2 SQIVND (reference sequence). The CDR3 coding sequence is TGTGCCAGTAGTACCCAACTCCACGGGGGTAAAGCCAAAAACATTCAGTACTTC. This sequence encodes CASSTQLHGGKAKNIQYF.

V gene TRBV6-5 combines with J gene TRBJ1-2, with D perhaps matching TRBD1 (5 bases). V dropped 6 bases and J dropped 3 bases, with 11 bases sitting between them. The CDR3 has 13 amino acids. Germline assignment: CDR1 MNHEY and CDR2 SVGAGI. CDR3 sequence: CASRLRGDYGYTF. The CDR3 coding sequence is TGTGCCAGCAGACTCCGGGGGGACTATGGCTACACCTTC.

The rearrangement joins TRBV5-6 to TRBJ2-7; D not resolved. The CDR3 runs 13 residues. Trimming cost V 5 bases and J 6 bases, with 15 bases left between them. The V gene's germline CDR1 is SGHDT and CDR2 YYEEEE. The CDR3 protein is CASRRFTGGEQYF. CDR3 in DNA: TGTGCCAGCAGGCGATTCACGGGCGGCGAGCAGTACTTC.

A note on this clone: Other nucleotide sequences from this sample produce the same CDR3. The V gene is TRBV7-8, the J gene TRBJ1-2; perhaps TRBD1 as D (5 bases). Germline lookup yields CDR1 SGHVS and CDR2 FQNEAQ. Between the trimmed V and J ends, which lost 5 bases and 2 bases, there was a span of 9 bases. The CDR3 spans 13 residues. The CDR3 protein is CASSTDSNYGYTF. CDR3 nucleotides: TGTGCCAGCAGCACCGACAGCAACTATGGCTACACCTTC.

This clone has just a few counts. The chain's CDR3 is CATSRWDTEAFF. The CDR3 region has the DNA TGTGCCACCAGCAGATGGGACACTGAAGCTTTCTTT. The chain links TRBV15 to TRBJ1-1; D call uncertain. This CDR3 spans 12 amino acids. V dropped 2 bases and J dropped 3 bases, with 4 bases sitting between them. Germline V gives CDR1 LNHNV, CDR2 YYDKDF (reference sequence). Variable domain in full (rest from reference TRBV15 and TRBJ1-1): DAMVIQNPRYQVTQFGKPVTLSCSQTLNHNVMYWYQQKSSQAPKLLFHYYDKDFNNEADTPDNFQSRRPNTSFCFLDIRSPGLGDTAMYLCATSRWDTEAFFGQGTRLTVV.

The chain employs TRBV7-3 and TRBJ2-3, with TRBD1 as a possible D gene (5 bases). The CDR3 contains 15 residues. CDR1 is SGHTA, CDR2 FQGTGA, per germline. V shed 0 bases and J shed 2 bases, with 9 bases lying between them. The CDR3 is CASSLTPGPTDTQYF. CDR3 in DNA: TGTGCCAGCAGCTTAACCCCAGGGCCCACAGATACGCAGTATTTT.